This T cell receptor beta chain was documented in a study of blood T cell repertoires in COVID-19. Study background: The study drew acute and convalescent COVID-19 samples from the United States, Italy and Spain. PBMCs, B-cell-depleted T cells, or T cells provided the cDNA or gDNA that made up the material.

In the source study's methods: Scientists estimated how many nucleated cells there were by amplifying reference gene primers. The assay was immunoSEQ multiplex PCR, and TCRdb's table has in-frame clones only and misses some. V and J calls and clone size are as listed in that table; D and trimming were resolved from the DNA. This table has 250,000 or so clones, 84% appearing once. Sequenced sample: peripheral blood. The source is a woman between 40 and 50 years old who had recovered from COVID-19.

In DNA form, the CDR3 reads TGTGCCAGCAGCGCCGGAGCGGGGGGGAACTACGAGCAGTACTTC. The encoded protein is CASSAGAGGNYEQYF. This chain uses TRBV11-3 with TRBJ2-7, with 10 bases matching TRBD2. CDR3 length: 15 residues. Germline loops: CDR1 SGHNT, CDR2 YENEEA. V lost 5 bases to trimming and J lost 3 bases; unmatched junction nucleotides: 7.